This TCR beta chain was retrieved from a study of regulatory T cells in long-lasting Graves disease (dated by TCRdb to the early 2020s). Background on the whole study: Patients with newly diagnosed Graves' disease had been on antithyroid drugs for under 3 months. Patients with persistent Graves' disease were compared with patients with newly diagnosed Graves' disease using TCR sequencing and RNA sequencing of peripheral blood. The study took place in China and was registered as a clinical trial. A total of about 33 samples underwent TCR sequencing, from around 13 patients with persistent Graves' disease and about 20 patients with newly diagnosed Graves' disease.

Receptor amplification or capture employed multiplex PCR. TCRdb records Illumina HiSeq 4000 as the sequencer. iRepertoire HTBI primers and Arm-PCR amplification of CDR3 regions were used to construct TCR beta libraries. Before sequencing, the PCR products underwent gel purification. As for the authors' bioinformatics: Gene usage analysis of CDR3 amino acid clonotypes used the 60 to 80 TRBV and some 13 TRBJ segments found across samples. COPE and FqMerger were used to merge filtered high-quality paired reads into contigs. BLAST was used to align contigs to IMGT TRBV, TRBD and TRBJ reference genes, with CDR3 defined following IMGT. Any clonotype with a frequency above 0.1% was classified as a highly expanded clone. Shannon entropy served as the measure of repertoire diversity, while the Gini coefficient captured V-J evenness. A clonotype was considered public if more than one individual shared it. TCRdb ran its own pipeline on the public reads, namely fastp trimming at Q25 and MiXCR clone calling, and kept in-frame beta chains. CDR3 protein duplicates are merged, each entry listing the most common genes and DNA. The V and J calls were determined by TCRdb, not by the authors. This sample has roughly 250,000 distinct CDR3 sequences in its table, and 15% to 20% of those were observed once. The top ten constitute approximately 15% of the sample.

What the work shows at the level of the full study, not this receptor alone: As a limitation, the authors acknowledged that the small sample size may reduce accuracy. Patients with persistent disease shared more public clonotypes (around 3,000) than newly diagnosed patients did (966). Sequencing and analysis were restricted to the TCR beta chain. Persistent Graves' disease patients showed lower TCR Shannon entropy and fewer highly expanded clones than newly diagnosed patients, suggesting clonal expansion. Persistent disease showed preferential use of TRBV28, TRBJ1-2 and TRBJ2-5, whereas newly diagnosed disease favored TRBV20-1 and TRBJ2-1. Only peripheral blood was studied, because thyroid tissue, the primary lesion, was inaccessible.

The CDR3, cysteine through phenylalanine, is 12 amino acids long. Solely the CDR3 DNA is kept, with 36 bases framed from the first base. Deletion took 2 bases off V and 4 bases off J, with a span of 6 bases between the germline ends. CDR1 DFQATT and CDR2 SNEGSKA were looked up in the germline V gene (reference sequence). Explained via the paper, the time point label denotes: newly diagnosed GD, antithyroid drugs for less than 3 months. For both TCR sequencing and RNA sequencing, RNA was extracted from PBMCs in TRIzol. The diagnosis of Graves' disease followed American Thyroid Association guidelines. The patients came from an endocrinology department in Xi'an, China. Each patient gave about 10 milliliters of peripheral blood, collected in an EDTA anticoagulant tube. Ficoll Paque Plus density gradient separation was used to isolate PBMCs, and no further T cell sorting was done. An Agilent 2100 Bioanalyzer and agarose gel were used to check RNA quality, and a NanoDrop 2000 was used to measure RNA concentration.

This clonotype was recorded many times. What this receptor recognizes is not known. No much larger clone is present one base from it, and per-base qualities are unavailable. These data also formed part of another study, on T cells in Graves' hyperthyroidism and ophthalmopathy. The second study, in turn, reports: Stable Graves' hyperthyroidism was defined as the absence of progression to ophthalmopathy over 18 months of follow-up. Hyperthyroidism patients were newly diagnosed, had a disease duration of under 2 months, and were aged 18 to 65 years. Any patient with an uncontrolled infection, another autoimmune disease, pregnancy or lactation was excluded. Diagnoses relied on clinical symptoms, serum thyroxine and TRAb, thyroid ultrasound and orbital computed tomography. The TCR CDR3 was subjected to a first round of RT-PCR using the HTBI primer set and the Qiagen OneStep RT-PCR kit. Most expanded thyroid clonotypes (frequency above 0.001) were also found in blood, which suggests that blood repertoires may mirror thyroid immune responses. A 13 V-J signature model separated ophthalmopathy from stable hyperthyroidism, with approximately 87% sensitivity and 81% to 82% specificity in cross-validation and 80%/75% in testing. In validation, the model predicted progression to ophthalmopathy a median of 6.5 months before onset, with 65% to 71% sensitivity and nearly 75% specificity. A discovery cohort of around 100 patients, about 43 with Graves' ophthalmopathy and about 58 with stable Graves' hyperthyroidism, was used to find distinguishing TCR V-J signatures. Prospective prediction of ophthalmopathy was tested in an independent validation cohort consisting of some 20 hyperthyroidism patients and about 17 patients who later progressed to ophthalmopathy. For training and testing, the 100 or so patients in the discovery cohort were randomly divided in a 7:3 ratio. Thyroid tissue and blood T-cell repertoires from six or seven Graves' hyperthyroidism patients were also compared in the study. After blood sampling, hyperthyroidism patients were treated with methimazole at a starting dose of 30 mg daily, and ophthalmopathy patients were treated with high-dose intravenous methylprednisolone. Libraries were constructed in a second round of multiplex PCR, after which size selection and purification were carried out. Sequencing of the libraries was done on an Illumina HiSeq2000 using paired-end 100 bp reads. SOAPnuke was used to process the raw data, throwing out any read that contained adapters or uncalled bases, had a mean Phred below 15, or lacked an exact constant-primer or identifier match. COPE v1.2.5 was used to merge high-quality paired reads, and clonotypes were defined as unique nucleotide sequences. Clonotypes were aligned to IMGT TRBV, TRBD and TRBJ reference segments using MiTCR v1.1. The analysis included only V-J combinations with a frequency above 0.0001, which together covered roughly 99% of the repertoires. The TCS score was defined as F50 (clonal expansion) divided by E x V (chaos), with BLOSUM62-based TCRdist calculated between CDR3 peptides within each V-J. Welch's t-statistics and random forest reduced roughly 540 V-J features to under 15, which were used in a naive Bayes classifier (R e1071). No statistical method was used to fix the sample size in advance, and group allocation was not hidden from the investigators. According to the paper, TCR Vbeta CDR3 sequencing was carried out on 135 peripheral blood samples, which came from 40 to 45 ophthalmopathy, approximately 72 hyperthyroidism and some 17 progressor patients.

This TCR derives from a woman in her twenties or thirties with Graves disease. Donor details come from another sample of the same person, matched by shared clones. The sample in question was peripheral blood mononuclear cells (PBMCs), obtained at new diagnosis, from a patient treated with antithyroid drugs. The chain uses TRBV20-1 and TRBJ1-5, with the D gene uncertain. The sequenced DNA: TGCAGTGCTAGAAGGCAAAATCAGCCCCAGCATTTT. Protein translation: CSARRQNQPQHF.